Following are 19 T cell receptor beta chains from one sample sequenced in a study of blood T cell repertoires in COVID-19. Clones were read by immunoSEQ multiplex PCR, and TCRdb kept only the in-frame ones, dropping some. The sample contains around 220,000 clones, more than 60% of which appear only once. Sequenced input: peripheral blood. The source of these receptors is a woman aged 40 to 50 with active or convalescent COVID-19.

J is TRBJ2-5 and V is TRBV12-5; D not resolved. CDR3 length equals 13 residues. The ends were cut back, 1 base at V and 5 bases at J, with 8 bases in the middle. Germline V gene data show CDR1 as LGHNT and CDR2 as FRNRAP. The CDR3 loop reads CASGLGPRETQYF. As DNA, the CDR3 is TGTGCTAGTGGTTTGGGCCCGAGGGAGACCCAGTACTTC.

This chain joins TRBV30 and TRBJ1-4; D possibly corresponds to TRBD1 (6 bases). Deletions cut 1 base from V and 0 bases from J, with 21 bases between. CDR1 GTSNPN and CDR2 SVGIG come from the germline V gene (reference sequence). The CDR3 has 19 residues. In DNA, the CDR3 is TGTGCCTGGAGTGCCTCGCCTTGGGGGCGAGGGGCAACTAATGAAAAACTGTTTTTT. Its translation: CAWSASPWGRGATNEKLFF.

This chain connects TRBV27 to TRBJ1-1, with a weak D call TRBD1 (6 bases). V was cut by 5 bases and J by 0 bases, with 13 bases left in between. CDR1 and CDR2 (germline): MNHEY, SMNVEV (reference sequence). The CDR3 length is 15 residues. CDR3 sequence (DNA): TGTGCCAGCAGTCCTTCCGGGACAATGAACACTGAAGCTTTCTTT. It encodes CASSPSGTMNTEAFF.

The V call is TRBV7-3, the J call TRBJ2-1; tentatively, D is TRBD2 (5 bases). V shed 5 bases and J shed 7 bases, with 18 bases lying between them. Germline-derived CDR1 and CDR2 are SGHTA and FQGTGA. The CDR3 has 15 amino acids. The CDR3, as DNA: TGTGCCAGCAGCCGCCACGCCGGCGGGTGGAATGAGCAGTTCTTC. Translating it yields CASSRHAGGWNEQFF.

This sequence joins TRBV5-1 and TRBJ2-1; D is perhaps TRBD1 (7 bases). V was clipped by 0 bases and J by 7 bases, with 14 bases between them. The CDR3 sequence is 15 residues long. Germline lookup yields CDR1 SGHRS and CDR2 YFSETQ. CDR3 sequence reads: CASSLVTGEVNEQFF. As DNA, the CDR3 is TGCGCCAGCAGCTTGGTCACAGGGGAGGTGAATGAGCAGTTCTTC.

CDR3 protein: CASRIRGYYGYTF. The CDR3 nucleotides are TGTGCCAGCAGGATCAGGGGATACTATGGCTACACCTTC. This chain connects TRBV6-5 to TRBJ1-2; the D gene is possibly TRBD1 (6 bases). V gave up 6 bases and J gave up 3 bases, with 11 bases separating them. Looked up from germline, CDR1 is MNHEY and CDR2 is SVGAGI. This CDR3 region has 13 residues.

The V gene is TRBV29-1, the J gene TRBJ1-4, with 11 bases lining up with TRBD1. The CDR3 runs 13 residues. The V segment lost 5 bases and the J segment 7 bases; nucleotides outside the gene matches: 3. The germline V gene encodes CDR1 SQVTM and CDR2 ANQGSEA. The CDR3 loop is CSVSGTGGEKLFF. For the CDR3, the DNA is TGCAGCGTTTCCGGGACAGGGGGTGAAAAACTGTTTTTT.

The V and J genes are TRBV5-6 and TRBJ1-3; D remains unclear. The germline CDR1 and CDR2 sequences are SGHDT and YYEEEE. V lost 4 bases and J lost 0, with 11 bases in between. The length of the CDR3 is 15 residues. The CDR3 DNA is TGTGCCAGCAGCCCAGAATCGGGCTCTGGAAACACCATATATTTT. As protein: CASSPESGSGNTIYF.

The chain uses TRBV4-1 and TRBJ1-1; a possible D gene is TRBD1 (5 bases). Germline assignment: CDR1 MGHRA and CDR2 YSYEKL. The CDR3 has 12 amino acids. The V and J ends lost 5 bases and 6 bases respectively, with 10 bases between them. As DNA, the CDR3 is TGCGCCAGCAGCTGGGGGGAGGCTGAAGCTTTCTTT. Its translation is CASSWGEAEAFF.

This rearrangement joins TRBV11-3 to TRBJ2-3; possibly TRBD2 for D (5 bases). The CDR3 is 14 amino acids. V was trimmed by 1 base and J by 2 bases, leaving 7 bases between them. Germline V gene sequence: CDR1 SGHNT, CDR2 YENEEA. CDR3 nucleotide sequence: TGTGCCAGCAGCTTAGTGACTACCACAGATACGCAGTATTTT. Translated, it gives CASSLVTTTDTQYF.

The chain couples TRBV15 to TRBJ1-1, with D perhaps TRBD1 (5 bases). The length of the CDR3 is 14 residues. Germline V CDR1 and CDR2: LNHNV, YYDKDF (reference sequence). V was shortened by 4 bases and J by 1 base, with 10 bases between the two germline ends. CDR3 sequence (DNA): TGTGCCACCAGCACGAGACAGACGAACACTGAAGCTTTCTTT. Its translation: CATSTRQTNTEAFF.

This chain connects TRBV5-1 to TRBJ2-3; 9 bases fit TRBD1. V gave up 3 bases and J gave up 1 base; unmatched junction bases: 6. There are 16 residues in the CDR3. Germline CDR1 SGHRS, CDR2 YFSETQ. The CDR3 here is CASSYGDRARTDTQYF. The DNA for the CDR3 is TGCGCCAGCAGCTACGGGGACAGGGCTCGCACAGATACGCAGTATTTT.

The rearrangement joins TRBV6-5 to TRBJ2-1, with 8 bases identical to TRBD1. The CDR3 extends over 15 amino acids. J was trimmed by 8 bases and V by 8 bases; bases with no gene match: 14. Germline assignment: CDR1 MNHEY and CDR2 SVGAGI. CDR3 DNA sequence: TGTGCCAGCCTAAGTTACAGGGGGATGAGGGATGAGCAGTTCTTC. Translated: CASLSYRGMRDEQFF.

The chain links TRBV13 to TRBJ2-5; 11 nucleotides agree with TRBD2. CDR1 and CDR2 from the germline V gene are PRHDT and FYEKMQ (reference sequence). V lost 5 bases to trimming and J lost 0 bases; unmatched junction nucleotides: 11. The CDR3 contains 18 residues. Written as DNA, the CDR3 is TGTGCCAGCAGCCCCCGTACTAGCGGGGGAAAGTACCAAGAGACCCAGTACTTC. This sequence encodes CASSPRTSGGKYQETQYF.

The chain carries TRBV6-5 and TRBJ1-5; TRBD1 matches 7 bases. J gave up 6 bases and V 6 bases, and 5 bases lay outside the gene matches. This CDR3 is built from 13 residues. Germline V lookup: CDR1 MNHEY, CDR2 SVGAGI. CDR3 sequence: CASSPNRGQPQHF. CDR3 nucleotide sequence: TGTGCCAGCAGCCCCAACAGGGGTCAGCCCCAGCATTTT.

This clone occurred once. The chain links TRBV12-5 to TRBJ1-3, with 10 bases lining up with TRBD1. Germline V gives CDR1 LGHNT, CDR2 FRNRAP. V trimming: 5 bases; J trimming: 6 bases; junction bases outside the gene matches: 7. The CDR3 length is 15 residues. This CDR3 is CASGEDRGFTNTIYF. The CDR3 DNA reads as TGTGCTAGTGGTGAGGACAGGGGGTTTACAAACACCATATATTTT.

The CDR3, as DNA: TGTGCCAGCAGCGTAGGACTAGCGGGGGGGCCCCCCACAGATACGCAGTATTTT. It yields the protein CASSVGLAGGPPTDTQYF. The chain links TRBV9 to TRBJ2-3, with TRBD2 matching 14 bases. There are 18 residues in the CDR3. The germline V gene has CDR1 SGDLS and CDR2 YYNGEE. Germline trimming cut 0 bases from V and 2 bases from J; bases unmatched to any gene: 5.

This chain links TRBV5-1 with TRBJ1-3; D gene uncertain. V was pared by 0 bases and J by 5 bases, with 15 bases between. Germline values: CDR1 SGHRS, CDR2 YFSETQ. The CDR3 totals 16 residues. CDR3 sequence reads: CASSLGPPGGRNTIYF. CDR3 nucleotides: TGCGCCAGCAGCTTGGGGCCCCCGGGAGGAAGAAACACCATATATTTT.

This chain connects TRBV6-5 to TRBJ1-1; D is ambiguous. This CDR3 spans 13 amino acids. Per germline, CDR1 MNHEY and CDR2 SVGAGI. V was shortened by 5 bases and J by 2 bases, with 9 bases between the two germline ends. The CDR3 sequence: CASSSGLNTEAFF. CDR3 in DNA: TGTGCCAGCAGTAGTGGGCTTAACACTGAAGCTTTCTTT.